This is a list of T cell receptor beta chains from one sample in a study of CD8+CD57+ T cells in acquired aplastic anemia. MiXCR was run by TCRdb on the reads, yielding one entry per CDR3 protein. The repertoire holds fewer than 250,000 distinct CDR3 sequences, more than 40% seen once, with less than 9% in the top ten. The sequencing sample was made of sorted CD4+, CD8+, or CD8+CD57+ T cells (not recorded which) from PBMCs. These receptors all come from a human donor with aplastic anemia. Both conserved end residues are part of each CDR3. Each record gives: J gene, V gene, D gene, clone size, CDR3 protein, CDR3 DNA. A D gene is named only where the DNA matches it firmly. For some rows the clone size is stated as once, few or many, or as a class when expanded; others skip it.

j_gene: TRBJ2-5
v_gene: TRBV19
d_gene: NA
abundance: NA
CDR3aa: CASSTLGEEDQETQYF
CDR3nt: TGTGCCAGTAGTACTCTCGGGGAAGAAGACCAAGAGACCCAGTACTTC

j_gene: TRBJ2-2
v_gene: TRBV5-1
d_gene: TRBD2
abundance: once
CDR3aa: CASSLLAGSTTGELFF
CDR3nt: TGCGCCAGCAGCCTCTTAGCGGGGTCAACTACCGGGGAGCTGTTTTTT

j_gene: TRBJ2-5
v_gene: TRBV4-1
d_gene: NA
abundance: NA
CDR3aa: CASSPYLGRETQYF
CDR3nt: TGCGCCAGCAGCCCTTACCTGGGGCGAGAGACCCAGTACTTC

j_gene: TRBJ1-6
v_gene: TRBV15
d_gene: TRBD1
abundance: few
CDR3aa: CATSRDRGQENSPLHF
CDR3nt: TGTGCCACCAGCCGGGACAGGGGCCAGGAGAATTCACCCCTCCACTTT

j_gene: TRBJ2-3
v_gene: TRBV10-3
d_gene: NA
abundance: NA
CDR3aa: CAISVGADTQYF
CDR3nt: TGTGCCATCAGTGTTGGGGCAGATACGCAGTATTTT

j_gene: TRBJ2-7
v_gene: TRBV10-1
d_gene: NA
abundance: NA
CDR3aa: CASSESGQTYEQYF
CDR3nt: TGCGCCAGCAGTGAGTCAGGACAGACCTACGAGCAGTACTTC

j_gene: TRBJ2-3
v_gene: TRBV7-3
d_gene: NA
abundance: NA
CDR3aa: CASSLKASDTQYF
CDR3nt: TGTGCCAGCAGCTTAAAAGCCTCCGATACGCAGTATTTT

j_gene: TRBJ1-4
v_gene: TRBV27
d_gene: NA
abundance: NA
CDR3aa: CASSLSKGGQLFF
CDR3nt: TGTGCCAGCAGTTTATCGAAGGGGGGGCAACTGTTTTTT

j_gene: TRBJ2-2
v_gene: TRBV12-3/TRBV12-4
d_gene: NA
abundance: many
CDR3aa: CASSPTSDNTGELFF
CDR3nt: TGTGCCAGCAGCCCGACTTCAGACAACACCGGGGAGCTGTTTTTT

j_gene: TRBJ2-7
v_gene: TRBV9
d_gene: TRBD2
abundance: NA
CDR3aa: CASSVGGGGYEQYF
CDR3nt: TGTGCCAGCAGCGTAGGCGGGGGAGGCTACGAGCAGTACTTC

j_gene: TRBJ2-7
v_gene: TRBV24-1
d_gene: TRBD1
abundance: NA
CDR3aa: CATSMARGTGYEQYF
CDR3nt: TGTGCCACCAGTATGGCTCGCGGGACAGGGTACGAGCAGTACTTC

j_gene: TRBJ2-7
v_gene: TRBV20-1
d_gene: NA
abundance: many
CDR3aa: CSARGTAGVPEQYF
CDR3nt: TGCAGTGCTAGGGGTACCGCCGGGGTTCCCGAGCAGTACTTC

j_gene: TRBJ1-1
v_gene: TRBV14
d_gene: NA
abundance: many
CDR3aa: CASSQEQGIGTEAFF
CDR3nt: TGTGCCAGCAGCCAAGAACAGGGAATTGGCACTGAAGCTTTCTTT

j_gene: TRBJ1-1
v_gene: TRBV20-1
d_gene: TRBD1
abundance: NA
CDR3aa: CSAHNRGANTEAFF
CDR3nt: TGCAGTGCCCATAACAGGGGAGCGAACACTGAAGCTTTCTTT

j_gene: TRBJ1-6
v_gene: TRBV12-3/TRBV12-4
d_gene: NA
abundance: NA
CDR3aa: CASSSLGSPLHF
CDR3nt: TGTGCCAGCAGTTCTCTGGGATCACCCCTCCACTTT

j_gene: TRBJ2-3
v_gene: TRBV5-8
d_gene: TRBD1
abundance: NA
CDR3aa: CASSLWRTGGTDTQYF
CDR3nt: TGTGCCAGCAGCTTGTGGCGGACAGGAGGCACAGATACGCAGTATTTT

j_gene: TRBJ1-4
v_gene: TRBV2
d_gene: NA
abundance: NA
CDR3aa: CASSDVTPNEKLFF
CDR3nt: TGTGCCAGCAGTGATGTGACACCGAATGAAAAACTGTTTTTT